This TCR beta chain was documented in a study of radiotherapy plus CTLA-4 blockade in lung cancer. Data came from immunoSEQ multiplex PCR; TCRdb stores just in-frame clones and leaves some out. The sample includes 35,000 to 55,000 clones, roughly two thirds of them seen just once. Study-level results: TCR clones of tumor origin grew in blood after radiotherapy plus ipilimumab. Reports identified early blood T cell clone dynamics, with interferon-beta, as the best response predictor.

Notes on this clone: Its antigen is as yet unknown.

The sample consisted of peripheral blood, taken from a patient treated with radiotherapy plus ipilimumab. This clonotype was sampled from a human donor with non-small cell lung cancer who had a partial response to radiotherapy plus ipilimumab.

CDR3 nucleotides: TGCGCCAGCAGCCAAGACGGGGGTCCCCACAATGAGCAGTTCTTC. This translates into CASSQDGGPHNEQFF. The genes are TRBV4-1 and TRBJ2-1, with D possibly matching TRBD2 (6 bases). V was trimmed by 0 bases and J by 5 bases, leaving 11 bases between them. CDR1 MGHRA and CDR2 YSYEKL come from the germline V gene. The CDR3 has 15 amino acids.